These 5 T cell receptor beta chains originate from one sample sequenced in a study of T cell responses to AZD1222 COVID-19 vaccine. Only in-frame clones appear in the TCRdb table, and some are missing; sequencing was by immunoSEQ multiplex PCR. The sample lists some 140,000 clones, approximately 92% occurring once. Material: peripheral blood, obtained 28 days after the second AZD1222 dose. The receptors were sampled from an adult who received the AZD1222 COVID-19 vaccine.

The chain recombines TRBV30 with TRBJ1-4, with 9 bases that match TRBD1. This CDR3 has 14 amino acids. Germline V gives CDR1 GTSNPN, CDR2 SVGIG (reference sequence). V was pared by 5 bases and J by 4 bases, with 5 bases of the junction left unmatched. As DNA, the CDR3 is TGTGCCTGGGAACAGGGGGCTGTTAATGAAAAACTGTTTTTT. This gives the protein CAWEQGAVNEKLFF.

The rearrangement uses TRBV3-1 (or the pseudogene TRBV3-2) and TRBJ2-3, with D hard to call. Germline lookup yields CDR1 LGHDT and CDR2 YNNKEL (reference sequence). This CDR3 spans 16 amino acids. Trimming took 1 base from V and 3 from J, leaving 14 bases between them. CDR3 DNA sequence: TGTGCCAGCAGCCAAGGGCCCCAGGCCTCTACAGATACGCAGTATTTT. This sequence encodes CASSQGPQASTDTQYF.

The chain couples TRBV28 to TRBJ1-1; D possibly corresponds to TRBD1 (5 bases). From germline, CDR1 is MDHEN and CDR2 SYDVKM. The CDR3 has 13 amino acids. V lost 1 base, J lost 8 bases, and 11 bases lay in between. The CDR3 protein is CASSLSATDEAFF. CDR3 nucleotides: TGTGCCAGCAGTTTATCTGCGACAGACGAAGCTTTCTTT. The complete variable domain, with remaining parts taken from reference TRBV28 and TRBJ1-1, reads DVKVTQSSRYLVKRTGEKVFLECVQDMDHENMFWYRQDPGLGLRLIYFSYDVKMKEKGDIPEGYSVSREKKERFSLILESASTNQTSMYLCASSLSATDEAFFGQGTRLTVV.

The chain combines TRBV29-1 with TRBJ1-1, with 7 bases lining up with TRBD1. Germline CDR1 SQVTM, CDR2 ANQGSEA. This CDR3 has 15 amino acids. The J segment lost 0 bases and the V segment lost 4 bases, leaving 8 bases of the junction unmatched. This CDR3 is CSVGGTADMNTEAFF. CDR3 DNA: TGCAGCGTTGGGGGGACAGCCGACATGAACACTGAAGCTTTCTTT.

This chain uses TRBV9 with TRBJ2-2; D assignment may be TRBD1 or TRBD2 (5 bases each). Trimming removed 3 bases from V and 3 bases from J, with 15 bases in between. The CDR3 spans 16 residues. Looked up from germline, CDR1 is SGDLS and CDR2 is YYNGEE. CDR3 sequence reads: CASSEMGVVYTGELFF. The CDR3 DNA follows: TGTGCCAGCAGCGAAATGGGGGTGGTGTACACCGGGGAGCTGTTTTTT.